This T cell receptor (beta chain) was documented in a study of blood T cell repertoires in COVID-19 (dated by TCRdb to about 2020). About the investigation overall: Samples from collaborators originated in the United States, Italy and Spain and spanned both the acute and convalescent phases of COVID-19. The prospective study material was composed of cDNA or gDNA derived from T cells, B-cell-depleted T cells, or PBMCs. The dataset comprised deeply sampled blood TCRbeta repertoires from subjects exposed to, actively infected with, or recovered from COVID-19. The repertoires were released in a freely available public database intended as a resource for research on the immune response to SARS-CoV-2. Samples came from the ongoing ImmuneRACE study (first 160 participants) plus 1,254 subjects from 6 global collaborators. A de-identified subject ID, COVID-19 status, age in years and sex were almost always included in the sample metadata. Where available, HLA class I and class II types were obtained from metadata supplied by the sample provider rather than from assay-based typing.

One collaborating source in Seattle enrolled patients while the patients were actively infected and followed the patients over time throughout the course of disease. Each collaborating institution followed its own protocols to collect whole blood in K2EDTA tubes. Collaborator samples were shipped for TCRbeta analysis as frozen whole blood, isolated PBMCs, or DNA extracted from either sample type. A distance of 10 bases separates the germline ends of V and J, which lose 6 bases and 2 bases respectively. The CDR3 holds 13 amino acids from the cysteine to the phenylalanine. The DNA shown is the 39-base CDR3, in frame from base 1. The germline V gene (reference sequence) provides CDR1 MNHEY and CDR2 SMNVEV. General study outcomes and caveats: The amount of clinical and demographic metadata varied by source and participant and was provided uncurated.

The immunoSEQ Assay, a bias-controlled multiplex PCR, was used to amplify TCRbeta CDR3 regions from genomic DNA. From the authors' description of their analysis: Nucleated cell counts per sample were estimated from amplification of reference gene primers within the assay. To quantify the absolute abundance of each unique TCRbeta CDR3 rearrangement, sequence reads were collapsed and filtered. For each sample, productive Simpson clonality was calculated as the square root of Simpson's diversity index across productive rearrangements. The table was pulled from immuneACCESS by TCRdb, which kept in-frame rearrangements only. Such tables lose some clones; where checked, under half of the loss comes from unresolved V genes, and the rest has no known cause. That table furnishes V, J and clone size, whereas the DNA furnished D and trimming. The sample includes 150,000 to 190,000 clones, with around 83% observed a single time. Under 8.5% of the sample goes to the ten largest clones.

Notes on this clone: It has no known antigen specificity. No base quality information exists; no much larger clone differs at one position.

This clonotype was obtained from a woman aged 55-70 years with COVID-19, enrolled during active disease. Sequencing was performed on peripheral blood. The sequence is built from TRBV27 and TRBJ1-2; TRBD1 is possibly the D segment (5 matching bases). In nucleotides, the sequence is TGTGCCAGCAGCTCGACAGCGAACTATGGCTACACCTTC. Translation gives CASSSTANYGYTF.